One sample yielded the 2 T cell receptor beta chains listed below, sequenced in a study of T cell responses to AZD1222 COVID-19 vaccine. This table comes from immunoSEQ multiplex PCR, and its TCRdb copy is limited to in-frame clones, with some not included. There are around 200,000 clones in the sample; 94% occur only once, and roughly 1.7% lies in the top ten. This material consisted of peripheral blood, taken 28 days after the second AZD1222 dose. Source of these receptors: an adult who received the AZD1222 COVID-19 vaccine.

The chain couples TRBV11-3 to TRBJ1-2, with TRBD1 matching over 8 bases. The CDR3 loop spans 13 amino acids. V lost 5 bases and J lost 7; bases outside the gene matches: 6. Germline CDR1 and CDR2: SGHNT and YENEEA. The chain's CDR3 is CASSLGTGRGYTF. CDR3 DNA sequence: TGTGCCAGCAGCCTCGGGACAGGACGTGGCTACACCTTC.

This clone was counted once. CDR3 sequence (DNA): TGTGCCCAGAGGGAACAGATGAATTCACCCCTCCACTTT. Its protein is CAQREQMNSPLHF. The chain combines TRBV30 with TRBJ1-6, with D unresolved. Trimming removed 8 bases from V and 7 bases from J, with 15 bases in between. Germline CDR1 and CDR2: GTSNPN and SVGIG (reference sequence). The CDR3 extends over 13 amino acids.